The present TCR beta chain was sequenced within a study of blood T cell repertoires in COVID-19 (dated by TCRdb to 2018 to 2021). Concerning the study at large: Samples from collaborators originated in the United States, Italy and Spain and spanned both the acute and convalescent phases of COVID-19. The prospective study material was composed of cDNA or gDNA derived from T cells, B-cell-depleted T cells, or PBMCs. Subjects who had been exposed to COVID-19, were actively infected with it, or had recovered from it provided the deeply sampled blood TCRbeta repertoires that made up the dataset. A de-identified subject ID, COVID-19 status, age in years and sex were almost always included in the sample metadata. The repertoires were made available in a free public database intended to serve as a resource for research on the immune response to SARS-CoV-2. Where available, HLA class I and class II types were obtained from metadata supplied by the sample provider rather than from assay-based typing. The samples were drawn from the first 160 participants of the ongoing ImmuneRACE study and from about 1,200 subjects provided by 6 global collaborators.

The germline ends are 9 bases apart after V is trimmed by 6 bases and J by 6 bases. Measured from the cysteine to the phenylalanine, the CDR3 is 12 residues long. Just the 36-base CDR3 DNA is kept, in frame starting at base 1. TCRbeta CDR3 regions were amplified from genomic DNA using the immunoSEQ Assay, a bias-controlled multiplex PCR. The original methods were these. The number of nucleated cells in each sample was estimated by amplification of reference gene primers within the assay. To quantify the absolute abundance of each unique TCRbeta CDR3 rearrangement, sequence reads were collapsed and filtered. For each sample, productive Simpson clonality was calculated by taking the square root of Simpson's diversity index across productive rearrangements. Entries here come from immuneACCESS through TCRdb and include only in-frame sequences with V and J called. Some clones fail to appear in such tables; in the studies checked, an unresolved V gene covers under half of the shortfall, and the cause of the remainder is unknown. D and trimming were read from the DNA, whereas the V and J calls and clone size are those reported in that table. This sample lists 70,000 to 90,000 clones; 80% to 95% were detected once. The ten largest clones add up to around 7% of the sample.

Regarding this clone: Its antigen is unknown. Base qualities are not provided; no much larger clone lies one nucleotide away.

Paper-wide results and their limitations: The quantity of clinical and demographic metadata differed by source and by participant and was supplied without curation.

Whole blood was collected in K2EDTA tubes by collaborating institutions according to the institutions' own protocols. For TCRbeta analysis, collaborators shipped samples in one of three forms: frozen whole blood, isolated PBMCs, or DNA extracted from either of those sample types. The sequence is built from TRBV12-3 or TRBV12-4 and TRBJ1-3; no confident D gene assignment can be made. The receptor comes from a human donor in a cohort sampled during active COVID-19. Material: peripheral blood. The CDR3 sequence is CASSQAPNTIYF. The sequenced DNA is TGTGCCAGCAGCCAGGCTCCAAACACCATATATTTT.